The rows below give T cell receptor beta chains drawn from one sample of a study of T-cell memory formation after mild COVID-19. TCRdb analysed the 5' RACE reads with MiXCR anew, one entry per CDR3 protein. The data contain more than 150,000 distinct CDR3 sequences, around a sixth of them seen just once; the ten biggest clones take up more than 3%. The sample was PBMCs or a T cell subset sorted from them (not recorded which). These receptors were taken from a man aged 18 to 35 who had mild COVID-19 (a few samples of this study predate the infection). Cell type and time point are not known. The CDR3 runs from the conserved cysteine through the conserved F or W. The order of the fields is J gene, clone size, V gene, D gene, CDR3 DNA, CDR3 protein. D genes are given only for firm matches. Size values are once, few and many counts, or a class for expanded clones, and some rows have none.

j_call: TRBJ2-7; clone_size: .; v_call: TRBV2; d_call: TRBD1; cdr3_nt: TGTGCCAGTCATCGGGACAGCGCCTACGAGCAGTACTTC; cdr3_aa: CASHRDSAYEQYF
j_call: TRBJ1-1; clone_size: many; v_call: TRBV12-3/TRBV12-4; d_call: .; cdr3_nt: TGTGCCAGCAGTCCCCGGGGGATGAACACTGAAGCTTTCTTT; cdr3_aa: CASSPRGMNTEAFF
j_call: TRBJ2-3; clone_size: .; v_call: TRBV20-1; d_call: TRBD2; cdr3_nt: TGCAGTGCTAGTGGCCTAGCGGCTAGCACAGATACGCAGTATTTT; cdr3_aa: CSASGLAASTDTQYF
j_call: TRBJ2-1; clone_size: few; v_call: TRBV5-1; d_call: .; cdr3_nt: TGCGCCAGCAGCTTGGTTAGACAGGAGCAGTTCTTC; cdr3_aa: CASSLVRQEQFF
j_call: TRBJ2-5; clone_size: .; v_call: TRBV9; d_call: TRBD2; cdr3_nt: TGTGCCAGCAGCCATAGGCGGGGGGGGAACCAAGAGACCCAGTACTTC; cdr3_aa: CASSHRRGGNQETQYF
j_call: TRBJ1-1; clone_size: .; v_call: TRBV27; d_call: .; cdr3_nt: TGTGCCAGCAGTTTACCGGACCGTCCGGGGGAAGCTTTCTTT; cdr3_aa: CASSLPDRPGEAFF
j_call: TRBJ1-1; clone_size: .; v_call: TRBV5-1; d_call: .; cdr3_nt: TGCGCCAGCAGTCCGTCGTCGGGGACTGAAGCTTTCTTT; cdr3_aa: CASSPSSGTEAFF
j_call: TRBJ2-2; clone_size: .; v_call: TRBV19; d_call: .; cdr3_nt: TGTGCCAGTAGTATGTTCGGGGTGGCCGGGGAGCTGTTTTTT; cdr3_aa: CASSMFGVAGELFF
j_call: TRBJ1-4; clone_size: .; v_call: TRBV7-2; d_call: TRBD1; cdr3_nt: TGTGCCAGCAGCTTAGTGAGAGGGGGCTTTCCCGAAAAACTGTTTTTT; cdr3_aa: CASSLVRGGFPEKLFF
j_call: TRBJ1-2; clone_size: few; v_call: TRBV3-1; d_call: .; cdr3_nt: TGTGCCAGCAGCCTAACCGATCAAGGGGGCTACACCTTC; cdr3_aa: CASSLTDQGGYTF
j_call: TRBJ2-5; clone_size: few; v_call: TRBV4-1; d_call: TRBD2; cdr3_nt: TGCGCCAGCAGCCCCCACGGGACTATCCAAGAGACCCAGTACTTC; cdr3_aa: CASSPHGTIQETQYF
j_call: TRBJ2-1; clone_size: few; v_call: TRBV7-7; d_call: TRBD2; cdr3_nt: TGTGCCAGCAGCCGTACTAGCGGCGCCTACAATGAGCAGTTCTTC; cdr3_aa: CASSRTSGAYNEQFF
j_call: TRBJ2-1; clone_size: .; v_call: TRBV7-9; d_call: .; cdr3_nt: TGTGCCAGCAGTCCTAAAACAGGGAGCTCCTACAATGAGCAGTTCTTC; cdr3_aa: CASSPKTGSSYNEQFF
j_call: TRBJ1-1; clone_size: .; v_call: TRBV7-2; d_call: .; cdr3_nt: TGTGCCAGCAAACCTCTTTGTGTGACTGAAGCTTTCTTT; cdr3_aa: CASKPLCVTEAFF
j_call: TRBJ1-6; clone_size: .; v_call: TRBV6-6; d_call: TRBD1; cdr3_nt: TGTGCCAGCAGGACAGGGGATCTACTTAATTCACCCCTCCACTTT; cdr3_aa: CASRTGDLLNSPLHF
j_call: TRBJ1-5; clone_size: .; v_call: TRBV10-1; d_call: .; cdr3_nt: TGCGCCAGCAGTGAGCAGGGGCCCTCCCCCAATTTT; cdr3_aa: CASSEQGPSPNF
j_call: TRBJ2-1; clone_size: few; v_call: TRBV11-2; d_call: .; cdr3_nt: TGTGCCAGCAGCTTAGATCAGTGGGGCCACAATGAGCAGTTCTTC; cdr3_aa: CASSLDQWGHNEQFF
j_call: TRBJ2-2; clone_size: many; v_call: TRBV29-1; d_call: .; cdr3_nt: TGCAGCGTTGAAGGACGTCCATCGACCGGGGAGCTGTTTTTT; cdr3_aa: CSVEGRPSTGELFF
j_call: TRBJ1-6; clone_size: few; v_call: TRBV5-1; d_call: .; cdr3_nt: TGCGCCAGCAGCCTCCTCGAGACAAGCGATAATTCACCCCTCCACTTT; cdr3_aa: CASSLLETSDNSPLHF
j_call: TRBJ2-5; clone_size: .; v_call: TRBV7-2; d_call: .; cdr3_nt: TGTGCCAGCAGCTTAGCGCGCGACTTGGAGACCCAGTACTTC; cdr3_aa: CASSLARDLETQYF
j_call: TRBJ1-6; clone_size: .; v_call: TRBV5-6; d_call: .; cdr3_nt: TGTGCCAGCAGCTTGCAGGACCCAGATTCACCCCTCCACTTT; cdr3_aa: CASSLQDPDSPLHF
j_call: TRBJ2-3; clone_size: many; v_call: TRBV7-9; d_call: .; cdr3_nt: TGTGCCAGCAGCCCCCTCGACGCGGACAACACAGATACGCAGTATTTT; cdr3_aa: CASSPLDADNTDTQYF
j_call: TRBJ1-4; clone_size: .; v_call: TRBV5-1; d_call: TRBD1; cdr3_nt: TGCGCCAGCAGCCCGGGGGGACAGGCAACTAATGAAAAACTGTTTTTT; cdr3_aa: CASSPGGQATNEKLFF
j_call: TRBJ2-7; clone_size: .; v_call: TRBV20-1; d_call: .; cdr3_nt: TGCAGTGCTAGGCGCAGGGCGGCCTACGAGCAGTACTTC; cdr3_aa: CSARRRAAYEQYF
j_call: TRBJ1-5; clone_size: .; v_call: TRBV27; d_call: .; cdr3_nt: TGTGCCAGCAGTTTATCTGGTTTGGGCAGGGTAGCGGGACAGCCCCAGCATTTT; cdr3_aa: CASSLSGLGRVAGQPQHF
j_call: TRBJ2-1; clone_size: few; v_call: TRBV20-1; d_call: TRBD2; cdr3_nt: TGCAGTGCTCCCCTCCGGACTAGCGGGGGGGGAGGAGAGCAGTTCTTC; cdr3_aa: CSAPLRTSGGGGEQFF
j_call: TRBJ2-5; clone_size: .; v_call: TRBV3-1; d_call: .; cdr3_nt: TGTGCCAGCAGCCGCTCCCCGGAGGGGGAGACCCAGTACTTC; cdr3_aa: CASSRSPEGETQYF
j_call: TRBJ1-1; clone_size: few; v_call: TRBV18; d_call: .; cdr3_nt: TGTGCCAGGCCGCCACCGAACACTGAAGCTTTCTTT; cdr3_aa: CARPPPNTEAFF
j_call: TRBJ1-3; clone_size: .; v_call: TRBV6-5; d_call: TRBD1; cdr3_nt: TGTGCCAGCAGTTTAGACAGGGGGTCTTCGGGAAACACCATATATTTT; cdr3_aa: CASSLDRGSSGNTIYF
j_call: TRBJ2-5; clone_size: .; v_call: TRBV27; d_call: .; cdr3_nt: TGTGCCAGCAGTACACCCGGGGGGACCCAGTACTTC; cdr3_aa: CASSTPGGTQYF
j_call: TRBJ1-2; clone_size: .; v_call: TRBV5-6; d_call: .; cdr3_nt: TGTGCCAGCAGCTCCGGACAGCGGGGTAACTATGGCTACACCTTC; cdr3_aa: CASSSGQRGNYGYTF
j_call: TRBJ1-1; clone_size: .; v_call: TRBV20-1; d_call: TRBD1; cdr3_nt: TGCAGTGCTAGTCCCCCGGGACAGGGCCGGGAAGCTTTCTTT; cdr3_aa: CSASPPGQGREAFF
j_call: TRBJ1-1; clone_size: .; v_call: TRBV5-1; d_call: .; cdr3_nt: TGCGCCAGCATTGGGGAGGGTGAAGCTTTCTTT; cdr3_aa: CASIGEGEAFF